The 18 T cell receptor beta chains below were found in one sample sequenced in a study of cytomegalovirus exposure and HLA in healthy donors. Both 60 Vbeta primers and 13 Jbeta primers went into the PCR. Measured with immunoSEQ multiplex PCR; TCRdb has only the in-frame clones, and not every one. The data contain more than 110,000 clones, roughly four fifths of them seen just once; the ten biggest clones take up about 3.9%. The sequencing input was PBMCs. The receptors were gathered from a man aged 35-49 years in good health and CMV-seropositive.

The CDR3 protein is CASSYLDSNSPLHF. The CDR3 region has the DNA TGTGCCAGCAGTTACTTAGATTCTAATTCACCCCTCCACTTT. This chain joins TRBV6-5 and TRBJ1-6; D uncertain. Germline loops: CDR1 MNHEY, CDR2 SVGAGI. V was trimmed by 1 base and J by 6 bases, leaving 7 bases between them. This CDR3 is 14 amino acids long.

The J gene is TRBJ1-1, the V gene TRBV19, with D possibly being TRBD1 (5 bases). The CDR3 length is 13 residues. Germline CDR1 reads LNHDA; CDR2 reads SQIVND (reference sequence). Trimming left V 6 bases short and J 5 bases short, with 13 bases between. CDR3: CASRTRAETEAFF. Here the CDR3 DNA reads TGTGCCAGTAGAACCAGGGCGGAGACTGAAGCTTTCTTT.

The gene calls are TRBV11-3 and TRBJ1-2; 7 positions match TRBD1. After removal of 6 bases from V and 4 bases from J, the junction contained 5 bases not matched to a gene. This CDR3 has 13 amino acids. Germline assignment: CDR1 SGHNT and CDR2 YENEEA. In DNA form, the CDR3 reads TGTGCCAGCAGTCCGACAGGGTTCTATGGCTACACCTTC. This translates into CASSPTGFYGYTF.

The chain has TRBV6-5 and TRBJ1-2, with D uncertain. The CDR3 extends over 15 amino acids. Trimming took 0 bases from V and 4 from J, leaving 12 bases between them. CDR1 and CDR2 (germline): MNHEY, SVGAGI. DNA for the CDR3: TGTGCCAGCAGTTACTCGAACCCCGGAGCCTATGGCTACACCTTC. Protein product: CASSYSNPGAYGYTF.

This chain uses TRBV19 with TRBJ2-1; D remains unclear. This CDR3 region has 15 residues. V lost 1 base and J 0 bases, leaving 7 bases between the germline ends. Germline V CDR1 and CDR2: LNHDA, SQIVND (reference sequence). The CDR3 DNA follows: TGTGCCAGTAGTATAGGCACGAGCTCCTACAATGAGCAGTTCTTC. Protein sequence: CASSIGTSSYNEQFF. The full variable domain, in which reference TRBV19 and TRBJ2-1 provide the parts outside the CDR3, is DGGITQSPKYLFRKEGQNVTLSCEQNLNHDAMYWYRQDPGQGLRLIYYSQIVNDFQKGDIAEGYSVSREKKESFPLTVTSAQKNPTAFYLCASSIGTSSYNEQFFGPGTRLTVL.

This rearrangement joins TRBV2 to TRBJ2-7; D may be TRBD2 (5 bases). The CDR3 is made up of 12 amino acids. Germline values: CDR1 SNHLY, CDR2 FYNNEI. The DNA of the CDR3 is TGTGAGAGCAGGAGCGGCGGAAACGAGCAGTACTTC. This codes for CESRSGGNEQYF.

A remark on this clone: This likely comes from a read error, as the CDR3 has no conserved phenylalanine or tryptophan at its end. J is TRBJ2-7 and V is TRBV5-1; TRBD2 aligns across 7 bases. This CDR3 spans 14 amino acids. The V segment lost 0 bases and the J segment 2 bases; nucleotides outside the gene matches: 2. CDR1 and CDR2 (germline): SGHRS, YFSETQ. CDR3 sequence reads: CASSLVAGTYEQYL. CDR3 DNA sequence: TGCGCCAGCAGCTTGGTAGCGGGCACCTACGAGCAGTACCTC.

The chain uses TRBV9 and TRBJ1-2, with D possibly TRBD1 on 6 matching bases. The CDR3 loop spans 15 amino acids. Trimming shortened V by 4 bases and J by 6 bases, and 19 bases separated the two germline ends. Germline V gene sequence: CDR1 SGDLS, CDR2 YYNGEE. CDR3 coding DNA: TGTGCCAGCAGCTCCGTGAAAGGCAGGGGAGATGGCTACACCTTC. It translates to CASSSVKGRGDGYTF.

This clone was seen a few times. The rearrangement joins TRBV29-1 to TRBJ1-2, with D perhaps TRBD1 (5 bases). Trimming removed 1 base at V and 5 bases at J, with 17 bases between. Germline CDR1 SQVTM, CDR2 ANQGSEA. CDR3 length equals 15 residues. CDR3 sequence (DNA): TGCAGCGTTGAAGGTGGGGCAGGGCCCCGGTATGGCTACACCTTC. Encoded protein: CSVEGGAGPRYGYTF.

This clone was counted once. The chain uses TRBV30 and TRBJ1-2, with D hard to call. Germline CDR1 and CDR2: GTSNPN and SVGIG (reference sequence). This CDR3 is 13 amino acids long. Trimming took 1 base from V and 2 from J, leaving 8 bases between them. CDR3 in DNA: TGTGCCTGGAGTGCAGGTGTAAACTATGGCTACACCTTC. Its protein is CAWSAGVNYGYTF.

V is TRBV7-9 and J is TRBJ2-1, with 7 bases aligning to TRBD2. The V gene's germline CDR1 is SEHNR and CDR2 FQNEAQ (reference sequence). The CDR3 has 14 amino acids. V shed 7 bases, J shed 8 bases, and the junction held 11 bases outside the gene matches. The CDR3 DNA reads TGTGCCAGCAATCCGGGGGGTCGTAGTTATGAGCAGTTCTTC. It codes for CASNPGGRSYEQFF.

CDR3 amino acids: CSGRQGIAEAFF. CDR3 DNA sequence: TGCAGCGGCCGACAGGGAATCGCTGAAGCTTTCTTT. V usage is TRBV29-1 and J usage is TRBJ1-1; 7 positions agree with TRBD1. This CDR3 is 12 amino acids long. Losses at the gene ends were 7 bases for V and 6 bases for J; bases not matched to a gene: 8. The germline gives CDR1 SQVTM, CDR2 ANQGSEA.

The chain combines TRBV2 with TRBJ1-5, with D possibly being TRBD1 (5 bases). The germline gives CDR1 SNHLY, CDR2 FYNNEI. With 6 bases removed from V and 5 bases from J, the gap between germline ends came to 23 bases. The CDR3 is 17 amino acids. The DNA of the CDR3 is TGTGCCAGCAGGGGAAGAGACAGACTCGGACGAGATCAGCCCCAGCATTTT. Residues: CASRGRDRLGRDQPQHF.

In this sample, this clone turned up a few times. The chain employs TRBV27 and TRBJ2-5; 10 nucleotides agree with TRBD1. The J call is doubtful: the DNA matches TRBJ2-7 better. The CDR3 has 15 amino acids. In germline, CDR1 is MNHEY, CDR2 SMNVEV (reference sequence). Here the CDR3 reads CASSTLGQGNYEQYF. As DNA, the CDR3 is TGTGCCAGCAGTACCTTGGGACAGGGGAACTACGAGCAGTACTTC.

The chain recombines TRBV12-5 with TRBJ1-5; 10 positions agree with TRBD1. V was pared by 4 bases and J by 6 bases, with 3 bases of the junction left unmatched. The CDR3 extends over 14 amino acids. Germline CDR1 is LGHNT and CDR2 is FRNRAP. This CDR3 reads CASGSGQGGQPQHF. CDR3 nucleotides: TGTGCTAGTGGTTCAGGACAGGGGGGTCAGCCCCAGCATTTT.

The sample holds a few counts of this clone. The rearrangement joins TRBV14 to TRBJ2-7; D not certain. This CDR3 has 13 amino acids. V was clipped by 5 bases and J by 7 bases, with 15 bases between them. CDR1 is SGHDN and CDR2 is FVKESK in the germline V gene. CDR3 in amino acids: CASSLIPGLEQYF. CDR3 nucleotide sequence: TGTGCCAGCAGCTTAATCCCGGGTCTGGAGCAGTACTTC.

V and J are TRBV2 and TRBJ1-5; 7 bases are shared with TRBD1. J gave up 5 bases and V 8 bases, and 6 bases lay outside the gene matches. The CDR3 is 13 amino acids. Germline lookup yields CDR1 SNHLY and CDR2 FYNNEI. CDR3 region: CASQDRVHQPQHF. CDR3 DNA sequence: TGTGCCAGCCAAGACAGGGTCCATCAGCCCCAGCATTTT. The full variable domain, its missing parts supplied by reference TRBV2 and TRBJ1-5, is EPEVTQTPSHQVTQMGQEVILRCVPISNHLYFYWYRQILGQKVEFLVSFYNNEISEKSEIFDDQFSVERPDGSNFTLKIRSTKLEDSAMYFCASQDRVHQPQHFGDGTRLSIL.

The chain joins TRBV7-2 to TRBJ2-2; TRBD1 aligns across 9 bases. The CDR3 consists of 16 residues. The J segment lost 1 base and the V segment lost 3 bases, leaving 3 bases of the junction unmatched. In germline, CDR1 is SGHTA, CDR2 FQGNSA. CDR3 bases: TGTGCCAGCAGCTTCCCGGGACAGGGGAACACCGGGGAGCTGTTTTTT. Protein sequence: CASSFPGQGNTGELFF.